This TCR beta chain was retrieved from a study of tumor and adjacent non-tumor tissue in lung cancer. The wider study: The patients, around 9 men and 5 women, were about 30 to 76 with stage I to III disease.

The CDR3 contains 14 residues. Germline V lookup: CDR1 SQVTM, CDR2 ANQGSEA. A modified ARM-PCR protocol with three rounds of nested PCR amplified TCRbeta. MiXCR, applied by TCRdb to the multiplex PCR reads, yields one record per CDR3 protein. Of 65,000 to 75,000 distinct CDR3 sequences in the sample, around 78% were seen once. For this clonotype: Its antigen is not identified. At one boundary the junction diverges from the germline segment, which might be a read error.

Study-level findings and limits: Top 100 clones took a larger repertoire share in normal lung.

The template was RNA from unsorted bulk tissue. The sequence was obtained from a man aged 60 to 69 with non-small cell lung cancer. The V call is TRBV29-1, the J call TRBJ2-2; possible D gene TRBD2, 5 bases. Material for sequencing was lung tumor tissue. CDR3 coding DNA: TGCAGCGTCCTCTTGGGCAGTATGACCGGGGAGCCGTTTTTT. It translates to CSVLLGSMTGEPFF.